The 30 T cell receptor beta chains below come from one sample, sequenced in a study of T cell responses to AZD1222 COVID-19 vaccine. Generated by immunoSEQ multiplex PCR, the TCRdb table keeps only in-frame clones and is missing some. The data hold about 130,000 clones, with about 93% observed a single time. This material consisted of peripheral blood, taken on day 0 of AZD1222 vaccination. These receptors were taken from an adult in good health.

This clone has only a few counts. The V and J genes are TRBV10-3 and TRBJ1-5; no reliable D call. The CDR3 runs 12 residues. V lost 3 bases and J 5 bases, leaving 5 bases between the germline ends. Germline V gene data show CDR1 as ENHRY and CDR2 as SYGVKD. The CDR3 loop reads CAISDPDQPQHF. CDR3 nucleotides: TGTGCCATCAGTGATCCTGATCAGCCCCAGCATTTT.

CDR3 sequence (DNA): TGTGCCACCAGTGGGGCCCTGGTTAATCAGCCCCAGCATTTT. Its protein product is CATSGALVNQPQHF. This chain links TRBV24-1 with TRBJ1-5; no clear D gene. V was pared by 5 bases and J by 4 bases, with 11 bases between. The CDR3 runs 14 residues. The germline gives CDR1 KGHDR, CDR2 SFDVKD.

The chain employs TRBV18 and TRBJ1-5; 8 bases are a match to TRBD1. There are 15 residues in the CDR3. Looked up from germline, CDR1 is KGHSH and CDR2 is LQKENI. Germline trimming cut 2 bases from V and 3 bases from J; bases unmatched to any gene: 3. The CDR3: CASSPETGVNQPQHF. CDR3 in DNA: TGTGCCAGCTCACCAGAGACAGGGGTCAATCAGCCCCAGCATTTT.

Here the CDR3 reads CASSQSGTENSPLHF. As DNA, the CDR3 is TGTGCCAGCTCTCAATCCGGGACTGAGAATTCACCCCTCCACTTT. J is TRBJ1-6 and V is TRBV5-5, with D possibly TRBD1 on 5 matching bases. Trimming cost V 7 bases and J 7 bases, with 18 bases left between them. The CDR3 is 15 residues long. Germline CDR1 reads SGHKS; CDR2 reads YYEKEE (reference sequence).

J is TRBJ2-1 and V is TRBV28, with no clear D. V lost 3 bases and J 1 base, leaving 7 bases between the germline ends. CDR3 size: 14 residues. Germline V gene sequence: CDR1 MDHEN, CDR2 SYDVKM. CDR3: CASSFTDSYNEQFF. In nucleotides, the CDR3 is TGTGCCAGCAGTTTCACCGATTCCTACAATGAGCAGTTCTTC.

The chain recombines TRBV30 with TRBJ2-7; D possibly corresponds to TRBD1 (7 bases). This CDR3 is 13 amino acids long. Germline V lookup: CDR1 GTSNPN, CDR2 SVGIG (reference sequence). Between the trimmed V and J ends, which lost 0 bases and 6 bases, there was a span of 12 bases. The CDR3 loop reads CAWSVTQGGEQYF. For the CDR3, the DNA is TGTGCCTGGAGTGTAACGCAGGGGGGCGAGCAGTACTTC.

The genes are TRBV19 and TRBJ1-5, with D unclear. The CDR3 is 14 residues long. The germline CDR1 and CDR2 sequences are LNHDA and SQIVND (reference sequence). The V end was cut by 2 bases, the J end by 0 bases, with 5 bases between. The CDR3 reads CASSIQYSNQPQHF. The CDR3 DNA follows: TGTGCCAGTAGTATACAATATAGCAATCAGCCCCAGCATTTT.

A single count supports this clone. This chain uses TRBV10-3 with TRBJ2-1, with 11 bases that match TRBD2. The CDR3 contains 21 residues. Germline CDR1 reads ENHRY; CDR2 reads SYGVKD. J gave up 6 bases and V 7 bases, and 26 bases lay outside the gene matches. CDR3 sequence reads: CAITDRLALAGVLGAPNEQFF. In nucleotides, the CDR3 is TGTGCCATCACTGACCGCTTAGCACTAGCGGGAGTGCTAGGAGCCCCCAATGAGCAGTTCTTC.

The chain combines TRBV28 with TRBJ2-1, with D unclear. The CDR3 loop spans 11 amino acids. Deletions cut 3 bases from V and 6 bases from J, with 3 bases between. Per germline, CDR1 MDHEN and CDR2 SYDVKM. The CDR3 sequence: CASSLSNEQFF. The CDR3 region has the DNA TGTGCCAGCAGTTTGTCCAATGAGCAGTTCTTC.

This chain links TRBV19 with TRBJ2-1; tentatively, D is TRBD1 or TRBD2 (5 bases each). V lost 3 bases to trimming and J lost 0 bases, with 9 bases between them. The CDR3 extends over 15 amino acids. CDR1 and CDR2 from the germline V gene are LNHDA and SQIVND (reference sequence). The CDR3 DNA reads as TGTGCCAGTAGTATCTGGGGGAGCTCCTACAATGAGCAGTTCTTC. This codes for CASSIWGSSYNEQFF.

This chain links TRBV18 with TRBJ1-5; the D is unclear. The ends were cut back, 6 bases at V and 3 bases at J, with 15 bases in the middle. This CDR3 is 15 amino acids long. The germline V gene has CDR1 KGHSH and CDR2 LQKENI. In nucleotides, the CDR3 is TGTGCCAGCTCCCGGGAAGTTCGGGTCAATCAGCCCCAGCATTTT. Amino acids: CASSREVRVNQPQHF.

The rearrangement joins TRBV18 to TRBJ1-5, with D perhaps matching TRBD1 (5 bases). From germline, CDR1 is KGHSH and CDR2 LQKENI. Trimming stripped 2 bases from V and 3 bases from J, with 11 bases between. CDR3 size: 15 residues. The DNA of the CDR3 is TGTGCCAGCTCACCAGGGGCAAGGGACAATCAGCCCCAGCATTTT. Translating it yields CASSPGARDNQPQHF.

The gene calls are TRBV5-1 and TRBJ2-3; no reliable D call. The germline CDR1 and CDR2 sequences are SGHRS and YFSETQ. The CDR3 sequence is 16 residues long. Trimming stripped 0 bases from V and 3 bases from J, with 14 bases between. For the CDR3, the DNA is TGCGCCAGCAGCTTGGGAGGCGGAAGTGGGACAGATACGCAGTATTTT. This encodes CASSLGGGSGTDTQYF.

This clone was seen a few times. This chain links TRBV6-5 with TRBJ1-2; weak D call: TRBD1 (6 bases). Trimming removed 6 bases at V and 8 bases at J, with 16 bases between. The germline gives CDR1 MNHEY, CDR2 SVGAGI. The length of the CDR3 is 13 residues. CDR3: CASSSGAPRGYTF. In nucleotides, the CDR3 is TGTGCCAGCAGCTCAGGGGCCCCTAGGGGCTACACCTTC.

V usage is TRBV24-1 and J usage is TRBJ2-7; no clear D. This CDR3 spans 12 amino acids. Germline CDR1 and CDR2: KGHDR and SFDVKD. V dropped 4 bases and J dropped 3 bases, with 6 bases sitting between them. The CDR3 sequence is CATSDNGYEQYF. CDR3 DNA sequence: TGTGCCACCAGTGACAACGGCTACGAGCAGTACTTC.

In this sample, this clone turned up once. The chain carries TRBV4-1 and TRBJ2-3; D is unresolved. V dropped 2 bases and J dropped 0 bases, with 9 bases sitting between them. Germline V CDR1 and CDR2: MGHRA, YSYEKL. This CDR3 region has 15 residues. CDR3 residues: CASSQRIGSTDTQYF. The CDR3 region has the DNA TGCGCCAGCAGCCAACGGATCGGGAGCACAGATACGCAGTATTTT.

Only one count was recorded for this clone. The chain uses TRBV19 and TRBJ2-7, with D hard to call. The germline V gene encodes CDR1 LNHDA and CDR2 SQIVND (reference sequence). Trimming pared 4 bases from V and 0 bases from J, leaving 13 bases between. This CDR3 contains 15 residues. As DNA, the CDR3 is TGTGCCAGTAGTAGTGCGGCAGCTGGCTCCTACGAGCAGTACTTC. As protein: CASSSAAAGSYEQYF. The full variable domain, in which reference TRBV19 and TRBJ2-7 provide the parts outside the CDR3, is DGGITQSPKYLFRKEGQNVTLSCEQNLNHDAMYWYRQDPGQGLRLIYYSQIVNDFQKGDIAEGYSVSREKKESFPLTVTSAQKNPTAFYLCASSSAAAGSYEQYFGPGTRLTVT.

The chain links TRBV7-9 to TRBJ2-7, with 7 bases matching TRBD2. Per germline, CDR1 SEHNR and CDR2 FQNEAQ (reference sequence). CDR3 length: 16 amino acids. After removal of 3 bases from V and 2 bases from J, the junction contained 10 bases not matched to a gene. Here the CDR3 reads CASSFSLAYRPYEQYF. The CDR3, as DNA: TGTGCCAGCAGCTTTTCACTAGCGTACAGACCCTACGAGCAGTACTTC.

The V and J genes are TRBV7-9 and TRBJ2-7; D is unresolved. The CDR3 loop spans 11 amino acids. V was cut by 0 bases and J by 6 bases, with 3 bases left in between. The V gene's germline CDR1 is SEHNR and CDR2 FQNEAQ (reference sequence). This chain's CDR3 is CASSLAREQYF. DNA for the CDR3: TGTGCCAGCAGCTTAGCTCGCGAGCAGTACTTC.

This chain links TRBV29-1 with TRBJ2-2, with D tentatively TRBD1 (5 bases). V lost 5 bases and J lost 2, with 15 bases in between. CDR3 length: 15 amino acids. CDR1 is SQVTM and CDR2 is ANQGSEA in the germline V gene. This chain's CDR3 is CSVRVGQVNTGELFF. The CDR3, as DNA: TGCAGCGTTCGGGTGGGGCAGGTAAACACCGGGGAGCTGTTTTTT.

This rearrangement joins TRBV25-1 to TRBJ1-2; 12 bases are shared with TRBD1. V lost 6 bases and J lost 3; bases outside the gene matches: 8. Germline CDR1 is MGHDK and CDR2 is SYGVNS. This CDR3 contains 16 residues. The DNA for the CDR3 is TGTGCCAGCAGGGCCACCGGGACAGGGGGCGACTATGGCTACACCTTC. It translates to CASRATGTGGDYGYTF.

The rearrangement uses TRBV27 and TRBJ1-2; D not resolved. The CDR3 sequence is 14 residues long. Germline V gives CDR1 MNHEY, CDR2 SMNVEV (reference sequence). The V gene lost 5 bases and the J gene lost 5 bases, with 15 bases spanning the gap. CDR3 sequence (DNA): TGTGCCAGCAGTAGGCTCTACGAGCCTTATGGCTACACCTTC. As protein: CASSRLYEPYGYTF.

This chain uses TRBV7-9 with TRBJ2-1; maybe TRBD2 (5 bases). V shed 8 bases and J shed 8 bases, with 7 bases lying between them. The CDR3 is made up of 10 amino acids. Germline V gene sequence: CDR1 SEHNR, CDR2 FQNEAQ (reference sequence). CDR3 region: CASAGDEQFF. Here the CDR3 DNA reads TGTGCCAGCGCGGGCGATGAGCAGTTCTTC.

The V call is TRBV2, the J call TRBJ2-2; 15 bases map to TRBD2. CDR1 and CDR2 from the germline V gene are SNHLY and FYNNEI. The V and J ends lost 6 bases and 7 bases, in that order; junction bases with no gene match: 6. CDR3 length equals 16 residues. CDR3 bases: TGTGCCAGCAGATCGGGACTAGCGGGAGGTGTCGGGGAGCTGTTTTTT. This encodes CASRSGLAGGVGELFF.

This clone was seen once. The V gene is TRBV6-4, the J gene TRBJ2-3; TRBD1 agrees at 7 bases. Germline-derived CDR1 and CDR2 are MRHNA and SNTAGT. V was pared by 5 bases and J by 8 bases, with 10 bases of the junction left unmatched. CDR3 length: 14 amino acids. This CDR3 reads CASSRQGWGGTQYF. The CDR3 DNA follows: TGTGCCAGCAGTCGACAGGGTTGGGGCGGTACGCAGTATTTT.

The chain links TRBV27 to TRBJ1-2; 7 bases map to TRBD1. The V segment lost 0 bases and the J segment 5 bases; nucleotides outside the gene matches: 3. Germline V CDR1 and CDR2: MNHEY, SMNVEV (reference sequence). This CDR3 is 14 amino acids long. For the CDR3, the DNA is TGTGCCAGCAGTTTATCGGCAGGGGGATATGGCTACACCTTC. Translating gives CASSLSAGGYGYTF.

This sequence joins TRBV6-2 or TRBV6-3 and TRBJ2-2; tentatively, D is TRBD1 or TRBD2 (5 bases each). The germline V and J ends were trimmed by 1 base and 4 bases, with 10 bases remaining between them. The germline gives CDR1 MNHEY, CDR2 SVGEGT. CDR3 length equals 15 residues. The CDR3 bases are TGTGCCAGCAGTTACTATGGGGGTAGCACCGGGGAGCTGTTTTTT. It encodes CASSYYGGSTGELFF.

CDR3 sequence reads: CASSLLSRAPGNTIYF. DNA of the CDR3: TGCGCCAGCAGCTTGCTGAGTAGGGCGCCAGGAAACACCATATATTTT. The chain recombines TRBV5-1 with TRBJ1-3, with no clear D. The CDR3 contains 16 residues. Trimming took off 1 base at V and 4 bases at J, with 15 bases between the two ends. Germline V lookup: CDR1 SGHRS, CDR2 YFSETQ.

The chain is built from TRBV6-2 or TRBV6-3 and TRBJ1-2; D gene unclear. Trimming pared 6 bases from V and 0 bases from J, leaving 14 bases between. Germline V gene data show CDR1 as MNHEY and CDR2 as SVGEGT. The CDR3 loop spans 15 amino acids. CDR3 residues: CASSLRNSPNYGYTF. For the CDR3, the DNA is TGTGCCAGCAGCCTTCGAAACAGCCCTAACTATGGCTACACCTTC.

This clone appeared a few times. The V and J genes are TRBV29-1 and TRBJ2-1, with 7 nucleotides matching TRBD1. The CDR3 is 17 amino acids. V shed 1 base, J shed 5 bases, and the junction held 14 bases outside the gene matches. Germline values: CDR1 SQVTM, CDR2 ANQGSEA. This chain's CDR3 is CSVEGTGEPETDNEQFF. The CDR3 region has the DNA TGCAGCGTTGAAGGGACAGGTGAACCCGAAACGGACAATGAGCAGTTCTTC.